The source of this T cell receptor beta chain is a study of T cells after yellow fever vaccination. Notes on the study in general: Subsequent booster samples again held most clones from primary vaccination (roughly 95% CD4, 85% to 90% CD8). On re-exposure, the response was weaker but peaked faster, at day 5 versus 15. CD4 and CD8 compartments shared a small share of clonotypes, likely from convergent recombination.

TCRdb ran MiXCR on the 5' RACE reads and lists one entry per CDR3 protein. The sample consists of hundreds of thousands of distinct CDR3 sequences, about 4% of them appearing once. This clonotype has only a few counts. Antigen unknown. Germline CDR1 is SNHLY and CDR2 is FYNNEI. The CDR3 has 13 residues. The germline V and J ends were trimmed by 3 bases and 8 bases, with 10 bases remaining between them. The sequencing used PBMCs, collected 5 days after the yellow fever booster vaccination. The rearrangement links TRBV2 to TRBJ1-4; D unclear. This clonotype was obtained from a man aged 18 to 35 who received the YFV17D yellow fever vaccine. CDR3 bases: TGTGCCAGCAGTGAGGGCTCTAGCGAAAAACTGTTTTTT. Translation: CASSEGSSEKLFF.